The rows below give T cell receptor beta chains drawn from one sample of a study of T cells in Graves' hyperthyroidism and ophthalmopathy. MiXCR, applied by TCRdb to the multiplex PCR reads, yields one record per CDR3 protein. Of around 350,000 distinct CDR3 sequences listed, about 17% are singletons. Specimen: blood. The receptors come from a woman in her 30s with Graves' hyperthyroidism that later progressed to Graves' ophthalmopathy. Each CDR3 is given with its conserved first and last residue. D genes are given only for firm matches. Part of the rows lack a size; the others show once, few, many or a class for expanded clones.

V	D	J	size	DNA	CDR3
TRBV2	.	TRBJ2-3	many	TGTGCCAGCAGGCAGGACTGGGGCACAGATACGCAGTATTTT	CASRQDWGTDTQYF
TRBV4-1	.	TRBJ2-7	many	TGCGCCAGCAGCCCCCCTGGGGGAGAAACCTACGAGCAGTACTTC	CASSPPGGETYEQYF
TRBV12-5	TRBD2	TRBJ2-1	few	TGTGCTAGTGGTCCATTAGCGGGAGTCAATGAGCAGTTCTTC	CASGPLAGVNEQFF
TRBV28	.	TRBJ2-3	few	TGTGCCAGCAGTCCCTCGGGACACCTCAAGAATACGCAGTATTTT	CASSPSGHLKNTQYF
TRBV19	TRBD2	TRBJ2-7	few	TGTGCCAGTAGCCTACTATTCGGACTAGCCCACGAGCAGTACTTC	CASSLLFGLAHEQYF
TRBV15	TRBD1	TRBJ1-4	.	TGTGCCACCAGCAGAGCCCGGGACAGGGCTATTCTAGGAGAAAAACTGTTTTTT	CATSRARDRAILGEKLFF
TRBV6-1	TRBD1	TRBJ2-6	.	TGTGCCAGCAGTATAGGACAGGGGGATGTCTCTGGGGCCAACGTCCTGACTTTC	CASSIGQGDVSGANVLTF
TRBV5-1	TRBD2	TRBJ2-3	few	TGCGCCAGCAGCTCGAACTTAGCGGGGCCCGGGGACACAGATACGCAGTATTTT	CASSSNLAGPGDTDTQYF
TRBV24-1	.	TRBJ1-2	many	TGTGCCACCAGTGATTTGAAGAATAACTATGGCTACACCTTC	CATSDLKNNYGYTF
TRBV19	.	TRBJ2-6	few	TGTGCCAGTAGTATTTGGGGGCGTGGGGCCAACGTCCTGACTTTC	CASSIWGRGANVLTF
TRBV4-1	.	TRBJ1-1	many	TGCGCCAGCAGCCAAGGAAGAGACACTGAAGCTTTCTTT	CASSQGRDTEAFF
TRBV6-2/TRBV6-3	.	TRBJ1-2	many	TGTGCCAGCAGGCCTCTGGGGCGGGACTATGGCTACACCTTC	CASRPLGRDYGYTF
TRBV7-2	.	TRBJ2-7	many	TGTGCCAGCAGCTTAGTAGGTTCCCAGATCTACGAGCAGTACTTC	CASSLVGSQIYEQYF
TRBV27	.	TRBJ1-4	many	TGTGCCAGCAGTGATCTGACAGCGACCATTGGCCACGCTATTGAAAAACTGTTTTTT	CASSDLTATIGHAIEKLFF
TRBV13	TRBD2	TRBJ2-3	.	TGTGCCAGCAGCTTGGGACTAGCGGGACGGTTCACAGATACGCAGTATTTT	CASSLGLAGRFTDTQYF
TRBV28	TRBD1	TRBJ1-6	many	TGTGCCAGCAGTTCATCTTCTTGGCACAGGGGATATTATTCACCCCTCCACTTT	CASSSSSWHRGYYSPLHF
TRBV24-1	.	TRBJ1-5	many	TGTGCCACCCGTGACAAACCTAATCAGCCCCAGCATTTT	CATRDKPNQPQHF
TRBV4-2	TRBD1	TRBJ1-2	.	TGTGCCAGCAGCCCTGACAGGGGTGGCTACACCTTC	CASSPDRGGYTF
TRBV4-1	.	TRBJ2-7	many	TGCGCCAGCAGCCAAATTGGCGCGGGAAGGCGGCAGTACTTC	CASSQIGAGRRQYF
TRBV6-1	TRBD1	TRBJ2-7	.	TGTGCCAGCAGTGCAAACAGGGGGCTTGGCTACGAGCAGTACTTC	CASSANRGLGYEQYF
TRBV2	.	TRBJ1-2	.	TGTGCCAGCATGGGGGCAAGTTGGGCCAGTGGCTACACCTTC	CASMGASWASGYTF
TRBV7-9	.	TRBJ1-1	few	TGTGCCAGCCTCTCCGAGGCTGAAGCTTTCTTT	CASLSEAEAFF
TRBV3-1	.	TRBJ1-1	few	TGTGCCAGCAGCCAGGGTATTGTCACTGAAGCTTTCTTT	CASSQGIVTEAFF
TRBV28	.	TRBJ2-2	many	TGTGCCAGCACCGAGGCAGGTCCCGGGGAGCTGTTTTTT	CASTEAGPGELFF
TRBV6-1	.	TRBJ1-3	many	TGTGCCAGCAGTGACCATCGGGACTCTTTCTCTGGAAACACCATATATTTT	CASSDHRDSFSGNTIYF
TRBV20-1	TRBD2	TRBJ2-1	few	TGCAGTGCTAGAGAGCGGGAGTTTGATGAGCAGTTCTTC	CSAREREFDEQFF
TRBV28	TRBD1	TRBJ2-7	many	TGTGCCAGCAGCCCACAGGGGGCGGTATCCTACGAGCAGTACTTC	CASSPQGAVSYEQYF
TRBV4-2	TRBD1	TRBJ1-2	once	TGTGCCAGCAGCCAGGGGGACAGGGGTTACGGCTACACCTTC	CASSQGDRGYGYTF